The TCR beta chain under discussion was sequenced for a study of early T cells in non-severe SARS-CoV-2 infection. Looking at the study overall: Chains from this unsorted whole-blood bulk RNA could not be paired. Study-level points and caveats: Matching with VDJdb favored anti-spike CD8 responses (missing private and CD4 specificities).

J was trimmed by 5 bases and V by 5 bases; bases with no gene match: 16. This CDR3 has 18 residues. Germline CDR1 and CDR2: SGHDN and FVKESK. In regard to this clonotype: The antigen is not known.

TCRdb processed the 5' RACE reads anew with MiXCR; each CDR3 protein has one entry. The repertoire holds fewer than 55,000 distinct CDR3 sequences, with approximately 4% as singletons. The V call is TRBV14, the J call TRBJ2-1; 9 positions agree with TRBD2. This TCR was recovered from an adult who was a healthcare worker with PCR-confirmed SARS-CoV-2 infection or an uninfected control (not recorded which). The sample taken for sequencing was whole blood. CDR3: CASSSRPTYSGSDNEQFF. DNA of the CDR3: TGTGCCAGCAGCAGCCGACCGACCTATAGCGGGAGTGACAATGAGCAGTTCTTC.